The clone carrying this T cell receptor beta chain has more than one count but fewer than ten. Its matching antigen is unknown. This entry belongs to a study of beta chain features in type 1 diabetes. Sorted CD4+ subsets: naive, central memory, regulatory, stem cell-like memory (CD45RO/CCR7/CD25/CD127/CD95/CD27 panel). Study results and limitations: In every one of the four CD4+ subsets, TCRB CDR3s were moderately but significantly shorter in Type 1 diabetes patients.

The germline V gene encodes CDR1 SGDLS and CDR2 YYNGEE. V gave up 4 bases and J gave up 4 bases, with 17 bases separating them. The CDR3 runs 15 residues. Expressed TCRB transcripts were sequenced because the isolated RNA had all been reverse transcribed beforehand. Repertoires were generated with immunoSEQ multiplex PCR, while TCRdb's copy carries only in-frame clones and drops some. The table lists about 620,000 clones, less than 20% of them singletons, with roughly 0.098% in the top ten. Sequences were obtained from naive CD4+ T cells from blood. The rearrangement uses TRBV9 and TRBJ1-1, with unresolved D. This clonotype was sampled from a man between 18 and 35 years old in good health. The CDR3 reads CASSSRAGISTEAFF. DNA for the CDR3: TGTGCCAGCAGCTCCCGGGCGGGGATAAGCACTGAAGCTTTCTTT.